This passage covers 8 T cell receptor beta chains from one sample sequenced in a study of radiation and T cells in renal cell carcinoma. Measured with immunoSEQ multiplex PCR; TCRdb has only the in-frame clones, and not every one. The sample lists around 140,000 clones, 70% to 90% occurring once. Stated time point: blood 4 weeks post-SBRT, at nephrectomy. Treatment indicated: 15 Gy SBRT to primary tumor, nephrectomy 4 weeks later. Sequencing used blood, obtained from a patient whose treatment included radiotherapy and nephrectomy. Receptors were obtained from a woman in her forties or fifties with renal cell carcinoma.

The V and J genes are TRBV7-2 and TRBJ2-5, with TRBD1 identical over 9 bases. Germline CDR1 is SGHTA and CDR2 is FQGNSA. Unmatched junction bases numbered 3, after V lost 2 bases and J lost 2 bases. The length of the CDR3 is 15 residues. CDR3 coding DNA: TGTGCCAGCAGCTTAAGGGGACAGGGACAAGAGACCCAGTACTTC. Its protein product is CASSLRGQGQETQYF. The variable domain in full, completed from reference TRBV7-2 and TRBJ2-5, reads GAGVSQSPSNKVTEKGKDVELRCDPISGHTALYWYRQSLGQGLEFLIYFQGNSAPDKSGLPSDRFSAERTGGSVSTLTIQRTQQEDSAVYLCASSLRGQGQETQYFGPGTRLLVL.

Note on this clone: The identical CDR3 is also encoded by other nucleotide sequences in the sample. The chain uses TRBV7-2 and TRBJ1-1; TRBD1 aligns across 9 bases. CDR3 length: 14 residues. J lost 4 bases, V lost 3 bases, and 3 bases had no gene match. Germline CDR1 reads SGHTA; CDR2 reads FQGNSA. The CDR3 DNA reads as TGTGCCAGCAGCTTGGACAGGGGAGGCACTGAAGCTTTCTTT. It encodes CASSLDRGGTEAFF.

The chain joins TRBV5-1 to TRBJ1-1, with D perhaps TRBD1 (5 bases). CDR1 is SGHRS and CDR2 is YFSETQ in the germline V gene. This CDR3 region has 13 residues. With 5 bases removed from V and 0 bases from J, the gap between germline ends came to 8 bases. CDR3 bases: TGCGCCAGCAGTACGGACATGAACACTGAAGCTTTCTTT. Protein product: CASSTDMNTEAFF.

In this sample, this clone turned up once. The chain joins TRBV7-8 to TRBJ2-7, with TRBD1 identical over 7 bases. Germline lookup yields CDR1 SGHVS and CDR2 FQNEAQ. V trimming: 6 bases; J trimming: 5 bases; junction bases outside the gene matches: 19. The CDR3 loop spans 17 amino acids. The CDR3 spells CASSHPAGDRVKDEQYF. The CDR3 bases are TGTGCCAGCAGTCATCCCGCGGGTGACAGGGTTAAAGACGAGCAGTACTTC. Full variable domain (outside the CDR3, taken from reference TRBV7-8 and TRBJ2-7): GAGVSQSPRYKVAKRGQDVALRCDPISGHVSLFWYQQALGQGPEFLTYFQNEAQLDKSGLPSDRFFAERPEGSVSTLKIQRTQQEDSAVYLCASSHPAGDRVKDEQYFGPGTRLTVT.

The chain employs TRBV27 and TRBJ2-3, with 11 bases fitting TRBD2. This CDR3 region has 14 residues. V was pared by 0 bases and J by 9 bases, with 2 bases of the junction left unmatched. Germline V gene sequence: CDR1 MNHEY, CDR2 SMNVEV (reference sequence). CDR3 sequence reads: CASSLSTSGGTQYF. The CDR3 region has the DNA TGTGCCAGCAGTTTATCCACTAGCGGGGGCACGCAGTATTTT.

This chain connects TRBV28 to TRBJ1-1; weak D call: TRBD1 (5 bases). The CDR3 is 13 residues long. Germline values: CDR1 MDHEN, CDR2 SYDVKM. V dropped 8 bases and J dropped 10 bases, with 20 bases sitting between them. The chain's CDR3 is CASLGTGFFTAFF. The CDR3 DNA is TGTGCCAGCTTAGGTACAGGCTTCTTTACAGCTTTCTTT. Full variable domain (rest looked up from reference TRBV28 and TRBJ1-1): DVKVTQSSRYLVKRTGEKVFLECVQDMDHENMFWYRQDPGLGLRLIYFSYDVKMKEKGDIPEGYSVSREKKERFSLILESASTNQTSMYLCASLGTGFFTAFFGQGTRLTVV.

The gene calls are TRBV10-3 and TRBJ2-2; 7 positions agree with TRBD1. The V and J ends lost 5 bases and 1 base, in that order; junction bases with no gene match: 4. Germline loops: CDR1 ENHRY, CDR2 SYGVKD. CDR3 length: 15 amino acids. CDR3 bases: TGTGCCATCAGTCCCCGGGACAGGAACACCGGGGAGCTGTTTTTT. Its translation is CAISPRDRNTGELFF.

The gene calls are TRBV6-5 and TRBJ2-2; the D gene is possibly TRBD2 (6 bases). The CDR3 extends over 16 amino acids. From germline, CDR1 is MNHEY and CDR2 SVGAGI. V was trimmed by 0 bases and J by 4 bases, leaving 12 bases between them. DNA for the CDR3: TGTGCCAGCAGTTACTCTAGGGACTTTTTCACCGGGGAGCTGTTTTTT. The encoded protein is CASSYSRDFFTGELFF.